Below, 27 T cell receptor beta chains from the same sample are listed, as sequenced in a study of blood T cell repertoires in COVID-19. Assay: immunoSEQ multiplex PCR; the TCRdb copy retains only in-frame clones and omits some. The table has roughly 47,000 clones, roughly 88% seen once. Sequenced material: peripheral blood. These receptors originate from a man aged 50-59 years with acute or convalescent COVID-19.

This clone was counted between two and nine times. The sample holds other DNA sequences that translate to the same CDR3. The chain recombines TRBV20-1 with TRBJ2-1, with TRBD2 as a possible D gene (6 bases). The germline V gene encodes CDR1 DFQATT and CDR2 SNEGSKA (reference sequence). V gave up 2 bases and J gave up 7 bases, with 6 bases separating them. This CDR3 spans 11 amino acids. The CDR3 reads CSARLANEQFF. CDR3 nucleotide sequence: TGCAGTGCTAGACTAGCGAATGAGCAGTTCTTC.

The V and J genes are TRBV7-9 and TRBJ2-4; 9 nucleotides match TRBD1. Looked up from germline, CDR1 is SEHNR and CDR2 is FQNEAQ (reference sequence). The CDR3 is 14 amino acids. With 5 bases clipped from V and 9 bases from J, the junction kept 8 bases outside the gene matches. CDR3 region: CASSPGTGFTIQYF. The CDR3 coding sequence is TGTGCCAGCAGCCCGGGGACAGGGTTCACCATTCAGTACTTC.

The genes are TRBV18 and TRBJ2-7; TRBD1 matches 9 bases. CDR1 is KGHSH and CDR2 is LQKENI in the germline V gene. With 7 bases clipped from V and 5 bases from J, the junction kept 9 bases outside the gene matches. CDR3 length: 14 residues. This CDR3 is CASFPDRGGNEQYF. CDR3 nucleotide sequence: TGTGCCAGCTTCCCGGACAGGGGAGGGAACGAGCAGTACTTC.

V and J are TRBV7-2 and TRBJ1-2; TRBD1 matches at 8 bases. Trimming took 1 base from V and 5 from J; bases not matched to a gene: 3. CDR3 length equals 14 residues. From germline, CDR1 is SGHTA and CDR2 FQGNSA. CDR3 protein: CASSLGWTGYGYTF. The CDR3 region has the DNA TGTGCCAGCAGCTTAGGCTGGACAGGGTATGGCTACACCTTC.

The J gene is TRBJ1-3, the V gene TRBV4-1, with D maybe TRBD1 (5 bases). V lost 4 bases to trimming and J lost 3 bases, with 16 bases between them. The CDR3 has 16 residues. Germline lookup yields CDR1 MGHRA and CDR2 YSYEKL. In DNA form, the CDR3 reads TGCGCCAGCAGCCGGGAGGGGTGGGGGTATGGAAACACCATATATTTT. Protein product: CASSREGWGYGNTIYF.

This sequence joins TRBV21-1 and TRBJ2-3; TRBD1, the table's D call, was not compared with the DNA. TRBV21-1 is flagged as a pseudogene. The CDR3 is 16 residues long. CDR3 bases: TGTGCCAGCAGCCACAGGGAACCACTTATCACAGATACGCAGTATTTT. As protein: CASSHREPLITDTQYF.

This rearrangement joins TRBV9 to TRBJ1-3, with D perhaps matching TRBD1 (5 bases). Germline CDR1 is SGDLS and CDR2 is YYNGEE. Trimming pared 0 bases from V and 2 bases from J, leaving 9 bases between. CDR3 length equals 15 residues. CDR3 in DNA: TGTGCCAGCAGCGTAGGTCCGGGGGCTGGAAACACCATATATTTT. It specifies CASSVGPGAGNTIYF. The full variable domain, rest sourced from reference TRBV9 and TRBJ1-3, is DSGVTQTPKHLITATGQRVTLRCSPRSGDLSVYWYQQSLDQGLQFLIQYYNGEERAKGNILERFSAQQFPDLHSELNLSSLELGDSALYFCASSVGPGAGNTIYFGEGSWLTVV.

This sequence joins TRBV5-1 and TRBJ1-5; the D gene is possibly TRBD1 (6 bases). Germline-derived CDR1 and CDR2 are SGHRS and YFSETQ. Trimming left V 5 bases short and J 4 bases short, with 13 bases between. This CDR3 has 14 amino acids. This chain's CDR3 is CASSPTGNNQPQHF. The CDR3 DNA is TGCGCCAGCAGTCCTACAGGGAATAATCAGCCCCAGCATTTT.

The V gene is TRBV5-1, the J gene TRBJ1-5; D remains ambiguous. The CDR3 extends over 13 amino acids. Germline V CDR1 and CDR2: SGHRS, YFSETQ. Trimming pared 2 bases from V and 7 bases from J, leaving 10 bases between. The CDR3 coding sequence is TGCGCCAGCAGCTTCGGGTATGAGCAGCCCCAGCATTTT. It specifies CASSFGYEQPQHF.

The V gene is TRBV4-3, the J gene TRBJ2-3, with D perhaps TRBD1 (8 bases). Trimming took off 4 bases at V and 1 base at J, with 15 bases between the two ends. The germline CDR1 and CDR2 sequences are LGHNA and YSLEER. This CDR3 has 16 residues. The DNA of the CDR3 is TGCGCCAGCAGCCTTACAGGGGGAGGGGGCACAGATACGCAGTATTTT. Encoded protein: CASSLTGGGGTDTQYF.

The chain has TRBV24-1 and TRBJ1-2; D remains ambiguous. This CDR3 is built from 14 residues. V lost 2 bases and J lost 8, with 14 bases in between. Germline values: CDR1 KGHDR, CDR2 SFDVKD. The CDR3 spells CATSDSGSTGGYTF. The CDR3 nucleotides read TGTGCCACCAGTGATTCGGGCTCTACGGGAGGCTACACCTTC.

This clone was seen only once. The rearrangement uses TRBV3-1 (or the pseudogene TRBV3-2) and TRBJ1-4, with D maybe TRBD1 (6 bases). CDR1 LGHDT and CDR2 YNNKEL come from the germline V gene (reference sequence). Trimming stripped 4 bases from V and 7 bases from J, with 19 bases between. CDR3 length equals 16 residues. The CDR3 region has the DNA TGTGCCAGCAGCCCCCAGACGGGACAAGGGGGTGAAAAACTGTTTTTT. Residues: CASSPQTGQGGEKLFF.

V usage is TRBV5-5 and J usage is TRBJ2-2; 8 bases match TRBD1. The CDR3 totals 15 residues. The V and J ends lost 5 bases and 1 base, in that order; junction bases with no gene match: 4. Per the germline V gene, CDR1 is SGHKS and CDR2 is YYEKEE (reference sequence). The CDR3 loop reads CASSSGTGNTGELFF. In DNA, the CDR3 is TGTGCCAGCAGTTCCGGGACAGGGAACACCGGGGAGCTGTTTTTT. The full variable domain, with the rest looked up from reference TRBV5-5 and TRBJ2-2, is DAGVTQSPTHLIKTRGQQVTLRCSPISGHKSVSWYQQVLGQGPQFIFQYYEKEERGRGNFPDRFSARQFPNYSSELNVNALLLGDSALYLCASSSGTGNTGELFFGEGSRLTVL.

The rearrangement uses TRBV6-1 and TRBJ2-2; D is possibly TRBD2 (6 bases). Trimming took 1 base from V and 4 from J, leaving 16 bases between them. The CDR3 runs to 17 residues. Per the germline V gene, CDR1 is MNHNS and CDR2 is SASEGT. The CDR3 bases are TGTGCCAGCAGTGAAGTATTCGGCGGGACGGGCACCGGGGAGCTGTTTTTT. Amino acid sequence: CASSEVFGGTGTGELFF.

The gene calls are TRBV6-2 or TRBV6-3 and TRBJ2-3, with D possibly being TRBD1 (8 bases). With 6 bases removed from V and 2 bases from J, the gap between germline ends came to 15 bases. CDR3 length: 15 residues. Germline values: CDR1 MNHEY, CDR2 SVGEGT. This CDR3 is CASSPQGGHTDTQYF. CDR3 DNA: TGTGCCAGCAGCCCACAGGGGGGGCACACAGATACGCAGTATTTT.

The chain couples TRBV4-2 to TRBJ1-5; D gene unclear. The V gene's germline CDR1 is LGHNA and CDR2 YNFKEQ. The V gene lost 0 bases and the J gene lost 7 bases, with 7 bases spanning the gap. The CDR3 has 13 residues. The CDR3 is CASSQEIGQPQHF. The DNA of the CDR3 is TGTGCCAGCAGCCAAGAAATTGGCCAGCCCCAGCATTTT.

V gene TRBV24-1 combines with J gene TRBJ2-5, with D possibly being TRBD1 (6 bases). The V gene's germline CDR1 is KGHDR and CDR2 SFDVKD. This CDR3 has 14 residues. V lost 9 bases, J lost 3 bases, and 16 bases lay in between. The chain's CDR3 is CATGSRTAEETQYF. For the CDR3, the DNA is TGTGCCACCGGGTCGAGGACAGCCGAAGAGACCCAGTACTTC.

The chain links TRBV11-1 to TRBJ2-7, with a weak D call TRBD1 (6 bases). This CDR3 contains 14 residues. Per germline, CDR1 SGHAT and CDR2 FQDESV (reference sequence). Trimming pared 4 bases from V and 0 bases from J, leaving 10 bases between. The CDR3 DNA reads TGTGCCAGCAGCTACGGGACATTCTCCTACGAGCAGTACTTC. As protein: CASSYGTFSYEQYF.

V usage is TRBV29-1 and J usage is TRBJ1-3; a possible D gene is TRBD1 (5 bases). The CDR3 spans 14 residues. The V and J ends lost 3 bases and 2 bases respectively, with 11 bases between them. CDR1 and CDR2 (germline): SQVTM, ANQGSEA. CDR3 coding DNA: TGCAGCGTTGACGTGGCAGGGACTGGAAACACCATATATTTT. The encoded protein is CSVDVAGTGNTIYF.

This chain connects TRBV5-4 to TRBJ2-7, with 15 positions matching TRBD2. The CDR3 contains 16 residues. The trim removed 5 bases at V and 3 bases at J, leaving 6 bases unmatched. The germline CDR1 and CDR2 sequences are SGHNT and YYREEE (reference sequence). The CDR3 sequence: CASRSGTSGGIYEQYF. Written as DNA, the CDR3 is TGTGCCAGCAGGTCCGGGACTAGCGGGGGGATCTACGAGCAGTACTTC.

DNA of the CDR3: TGTGCCAGCAGCTCCCGACTAGCGAGCACCGGGGAGCTGTTTTTT. Translated, it gives CASSSRLASTGELFF. This rearrangement joins TRBV9 to TRBJ2-2; 8 bases line up with TRBD2. The trim removed 4 bases at V and 4 bases at J, leaving 6 bases unmatched. Germline values: CDR1 SGDLS, CDR2 YYNGEE. The CDR3 is made up of 15 amino acids.

The DNA for the CDR3 is TGTGCCAGCAGTCTCGACCTCAGGGTTGTGGGCTACACCTTC. As protein: CASSLDLRVVGYTF. V is TRBV28 and J is TRBJ1-2; perhaps TRBD1 as D (5 bases). The CDR3 sequence is 14 residues long. V lost 5 bases to trimming and J lost 8 bases, with 18 bases between them. Germline lookup yields CDR1 MDHEN and CDR2 SYDVKM.

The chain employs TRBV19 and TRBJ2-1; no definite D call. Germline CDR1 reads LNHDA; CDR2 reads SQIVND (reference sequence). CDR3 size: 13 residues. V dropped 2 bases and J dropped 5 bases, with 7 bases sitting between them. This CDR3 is CASSINRNNEQFF. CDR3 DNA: TGTGCCAGTAGTATAAACAGAAACAATGAGCAGTTCTTC.

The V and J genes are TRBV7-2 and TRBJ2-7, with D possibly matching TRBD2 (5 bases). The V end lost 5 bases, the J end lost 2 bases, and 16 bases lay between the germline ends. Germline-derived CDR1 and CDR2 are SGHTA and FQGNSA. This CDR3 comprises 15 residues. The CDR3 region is CASSTGGATPYEQYF. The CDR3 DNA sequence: TGTGCCAGCAGCACCGGAGGAGCCACTCCCTACGAGCAGTACTTC.

The CDR3 here is CASRAGGTGNTIYF. CDR3 nucleotide sequence: TGTGCCAGCAGAGCCGGGGGGACAGGAAACACCATATATTTT. The chain is built from TRBV2 and TRBJ1-3; a possible D gene is TRBD1 (6 bases). Between the trimmed V and J ends, which lost 6 bases and 4 bases, there was a span of 13 bases. There are 14 residues in the CDR3. From germline, CDR1 is SNHLY and CDR2 FYNNEI.

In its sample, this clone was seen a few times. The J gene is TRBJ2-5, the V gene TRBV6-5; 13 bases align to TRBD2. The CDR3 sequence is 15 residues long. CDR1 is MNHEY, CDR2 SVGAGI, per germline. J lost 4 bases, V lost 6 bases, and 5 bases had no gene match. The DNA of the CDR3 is TGTGCCAGCAGCCTACTAGCGGGGGGGCCAGAGACCCAGTACTTC. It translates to CASSLLAGGPETQYF.

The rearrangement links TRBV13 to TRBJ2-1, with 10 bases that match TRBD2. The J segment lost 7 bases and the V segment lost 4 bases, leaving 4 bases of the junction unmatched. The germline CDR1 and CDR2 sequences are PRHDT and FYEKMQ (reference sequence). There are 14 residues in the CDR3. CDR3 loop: CASSSSGGLNEQFF. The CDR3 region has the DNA TGTGCCAGCAGCTCTAGCGGGGGACTAAATGAGCAGTTCTTC.